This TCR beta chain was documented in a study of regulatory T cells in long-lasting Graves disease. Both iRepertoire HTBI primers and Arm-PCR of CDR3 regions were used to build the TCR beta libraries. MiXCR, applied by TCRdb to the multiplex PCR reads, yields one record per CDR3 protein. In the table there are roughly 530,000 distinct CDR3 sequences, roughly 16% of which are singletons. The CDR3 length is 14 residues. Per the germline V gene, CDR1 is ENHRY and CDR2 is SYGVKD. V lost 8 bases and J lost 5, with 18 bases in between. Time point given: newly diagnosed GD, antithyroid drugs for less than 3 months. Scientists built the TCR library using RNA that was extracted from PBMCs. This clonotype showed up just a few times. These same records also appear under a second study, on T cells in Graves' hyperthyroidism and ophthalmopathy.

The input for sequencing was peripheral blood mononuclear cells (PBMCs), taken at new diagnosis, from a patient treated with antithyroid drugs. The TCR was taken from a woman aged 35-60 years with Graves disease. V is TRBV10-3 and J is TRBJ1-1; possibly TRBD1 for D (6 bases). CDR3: CAIGLTAGETEAFF. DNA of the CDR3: TGTGCCATCGGCCTTACCGCAGGGGAGACTGAAGCTTTCTTT.